The T cell receptor beta chain under discussion was sequenced for a study of cytomegalovirus exposure and HLA in healthy donors. A note on this clone: Its matching antigen is unknown.

The V gene's germline CDR1 is MGHRA and CDR2 YSYEKL. The germline V and J ends were trimmed by 1 base and 0 bases, with 12 bases remaining between them. The CDR3 length is 17 residues. PCR employed 60 Vbeta and 13 Jbeta primers. Sequencing used immunoSEQ multiplex PCR; TCRdb keeps in-frame clones, though not all of them. The repertoire table contains tens of thousands of clones. Study-level findings and limits: Exclusion applied to some V segments, including TRBV6-2 and TRBV6-3, as they were indistinguishable. Several of the most significant clusters appeared linked to common viral pathogens, based on a later analysis.

The receptor's source is a woman aged 25 to 39 in good health and CMV-seronegative. V is TRBV4-1 and J is TRBJ1-4; D gene unclear. Sequencing used PBMCs. CDR3 protein: CASSQAPLAATNEKLFF. CDR3 bases: TGCGCCAGCAGCCAAGCCCCTCTAGCCGCAACTAATGAAAAACTGTTTTTT.